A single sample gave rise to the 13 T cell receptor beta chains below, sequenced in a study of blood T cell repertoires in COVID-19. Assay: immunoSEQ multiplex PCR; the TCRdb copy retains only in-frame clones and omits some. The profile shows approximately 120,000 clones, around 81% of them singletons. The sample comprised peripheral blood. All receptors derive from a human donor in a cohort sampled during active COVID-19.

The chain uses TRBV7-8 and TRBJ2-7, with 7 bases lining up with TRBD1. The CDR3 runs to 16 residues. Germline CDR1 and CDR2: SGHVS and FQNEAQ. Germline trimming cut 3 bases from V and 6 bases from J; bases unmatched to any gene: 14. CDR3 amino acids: CASSFLGQTTGVEQYF. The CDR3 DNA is TGTGCCAGCAGCTTCCTAGGACAGACAACAGGGGTCGAGCAGTACTTC. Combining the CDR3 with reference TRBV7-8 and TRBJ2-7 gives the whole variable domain GAGVSQSPRYKVAKRGQDVALRCDPISGHVSLFWYQQALGQGPEFLTYFQNEAQLDKSGLPSDRFFAERPEGSVSTLKIQRTQQEDSAVYLCASSFLGQTTGVEQYFGPGTRLTVT.

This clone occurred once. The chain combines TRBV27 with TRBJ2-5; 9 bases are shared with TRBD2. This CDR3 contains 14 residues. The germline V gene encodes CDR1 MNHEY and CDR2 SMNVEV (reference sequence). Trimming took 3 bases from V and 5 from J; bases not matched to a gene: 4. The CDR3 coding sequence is TGTGCCAGCAGTTTCGGCGGGGGGGCCGAGACCCAGTACTTC. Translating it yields CASSFGGGAETQYF.

The CDR3 DNA sequence: TGTGCCAGCAGCTTGACCGGGACAAACCCCTACGAGCAGTACTTC. Amino acid sequence: CASSLTGTNPYEQYF. V usage is TRBV5-6 and J usage is TRBJ2-7, with TRBD1 as a possible D gene (6 bases). The CDR3 is 15 amino acids. V was trimmed by 1 base and J by 2 bases, leaving 13 bases between them. Per the germline V gene, CDR1 is SGHDT and CDR2 is YYEEEE. Supplemented by reference TRBV5-6 and TRBJ2-7, the full variable domain reads DAGVTQSPTHLIKTRGQQVTLRCSPKSGHDTVSWYQQALGQGPQFIFQYYEEEERQRGNFPDRFSGHQFPNYSSELNVNALLLGDSALYLCASSLTGTNPYEQYFGPGTRLTVT.

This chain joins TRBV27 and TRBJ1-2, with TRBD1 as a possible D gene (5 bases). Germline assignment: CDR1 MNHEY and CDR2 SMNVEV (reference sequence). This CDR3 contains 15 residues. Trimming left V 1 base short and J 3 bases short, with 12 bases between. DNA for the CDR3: TGTGCCAGCAGTTTATTTAGGGGCGCAGACTATGGCTACACCTTC. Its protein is CASSLFRGADYGYTF.

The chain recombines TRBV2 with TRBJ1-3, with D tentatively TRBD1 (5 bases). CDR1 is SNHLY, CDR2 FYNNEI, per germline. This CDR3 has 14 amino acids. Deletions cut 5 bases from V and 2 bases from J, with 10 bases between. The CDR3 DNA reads TGTGCCAGCAGTTCAGGGTCGGCTGGAAACACCATATATTTT. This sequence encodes CASSSGSAGNTIYF.

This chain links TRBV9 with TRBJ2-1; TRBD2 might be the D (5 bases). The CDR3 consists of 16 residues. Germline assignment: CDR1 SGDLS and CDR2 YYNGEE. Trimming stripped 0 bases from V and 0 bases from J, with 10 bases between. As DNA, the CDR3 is TGTGCCAGCAGCGTAGGCGGGTTCACCTCCTACAATGAGCAGTTCTTC. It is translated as CASSVGGFTSYNEQFF.

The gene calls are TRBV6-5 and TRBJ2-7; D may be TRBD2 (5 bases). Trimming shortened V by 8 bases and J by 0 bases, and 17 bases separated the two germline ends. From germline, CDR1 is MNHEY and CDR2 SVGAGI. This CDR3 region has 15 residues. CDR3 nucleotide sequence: TGTGCCAGCGGGATGTGGACTTCAAGCTCCTACGAGCAGTACTTC. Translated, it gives CASGMWTSSSYEQYF.

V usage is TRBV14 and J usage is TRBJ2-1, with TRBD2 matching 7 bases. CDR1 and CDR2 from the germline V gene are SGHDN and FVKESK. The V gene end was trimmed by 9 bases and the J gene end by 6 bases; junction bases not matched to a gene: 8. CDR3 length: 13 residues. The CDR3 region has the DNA TGTGCCAGAGGGCGGGAGATACTCAATGAGCAGTTCTTC. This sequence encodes CARGREILNEQFF.

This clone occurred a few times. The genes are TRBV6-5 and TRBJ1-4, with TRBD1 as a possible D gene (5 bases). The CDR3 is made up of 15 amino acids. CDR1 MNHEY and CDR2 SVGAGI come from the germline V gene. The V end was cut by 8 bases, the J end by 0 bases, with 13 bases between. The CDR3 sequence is CASAAGPATNEKLFF. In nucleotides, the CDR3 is TGTGCCAGCGCGGCAGGGCCTGCAACTAATGAAAAACTGTTTTTT.

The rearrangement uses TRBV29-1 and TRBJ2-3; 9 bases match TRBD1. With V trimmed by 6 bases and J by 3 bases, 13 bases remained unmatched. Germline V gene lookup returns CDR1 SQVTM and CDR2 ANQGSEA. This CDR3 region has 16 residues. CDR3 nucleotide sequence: TGCAGCGTCCGAGGGGGTTACAGGGGGCGGACAGATACGCAGTATTTT. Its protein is CSVRGGYRGRTDTQYF.

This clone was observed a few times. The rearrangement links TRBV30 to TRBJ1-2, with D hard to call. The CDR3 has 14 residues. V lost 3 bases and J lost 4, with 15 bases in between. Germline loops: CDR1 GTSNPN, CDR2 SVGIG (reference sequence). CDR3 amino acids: CAWRGEGTLYGYTF. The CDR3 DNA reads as TGTGCCTGGAGGGGAGAGGGCACCCTCTATGGCTACACCTTC.

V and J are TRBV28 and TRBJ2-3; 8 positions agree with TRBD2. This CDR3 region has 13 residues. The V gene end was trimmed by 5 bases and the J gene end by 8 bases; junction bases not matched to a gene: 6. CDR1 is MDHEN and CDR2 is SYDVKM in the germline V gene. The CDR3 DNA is TGTGCCAGCAGTGGTTCGGGGGGGGGTACGCAGTATTTT. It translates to CASSGSGGGTQYF. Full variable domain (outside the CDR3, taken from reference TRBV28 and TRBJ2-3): DVKVTQSSRYLVKRTGEKVFLECVQDMDHENMFWYRQDPGLGLRLIYFSYDVKMKEKGDIPEGYSVSREKKERFSLILESASTNQTSMYLCASSGSGGGTQYFGPGTRLTVL.

The DNA of the CDR3 is TGTGCCAGCAGCCAAGGGGGCCAGGGAGGGCCTTCTGGCTACACCTTC. This codes for CASSQGGQGGPSGYTF. V is TRBV4-2 and J is TRBJ1-2; D might be TRBD1 (5 bases). The CDR3 loop spans 16 amino acids. Germline V lookup: CDR1 LGHNA, CDR2 YNFKEQ. Trimming took 1 base from V and 7 from J, leaving 19 bases between them.